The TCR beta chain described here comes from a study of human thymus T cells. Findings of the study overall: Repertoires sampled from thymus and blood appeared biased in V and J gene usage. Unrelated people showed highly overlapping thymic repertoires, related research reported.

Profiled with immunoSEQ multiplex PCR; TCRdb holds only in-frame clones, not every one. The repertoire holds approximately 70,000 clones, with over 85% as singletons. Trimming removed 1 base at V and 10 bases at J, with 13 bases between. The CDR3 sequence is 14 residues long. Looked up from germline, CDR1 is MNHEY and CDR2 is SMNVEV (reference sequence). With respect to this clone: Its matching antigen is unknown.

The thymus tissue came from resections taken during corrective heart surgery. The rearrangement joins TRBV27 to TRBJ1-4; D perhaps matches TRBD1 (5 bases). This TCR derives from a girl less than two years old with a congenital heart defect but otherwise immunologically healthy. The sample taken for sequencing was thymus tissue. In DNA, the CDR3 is TGTGCCAGCAGTTTATTCGGGGGGAACGGAAAACTGTTTTTT. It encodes CASSLFGGNGKLFF.